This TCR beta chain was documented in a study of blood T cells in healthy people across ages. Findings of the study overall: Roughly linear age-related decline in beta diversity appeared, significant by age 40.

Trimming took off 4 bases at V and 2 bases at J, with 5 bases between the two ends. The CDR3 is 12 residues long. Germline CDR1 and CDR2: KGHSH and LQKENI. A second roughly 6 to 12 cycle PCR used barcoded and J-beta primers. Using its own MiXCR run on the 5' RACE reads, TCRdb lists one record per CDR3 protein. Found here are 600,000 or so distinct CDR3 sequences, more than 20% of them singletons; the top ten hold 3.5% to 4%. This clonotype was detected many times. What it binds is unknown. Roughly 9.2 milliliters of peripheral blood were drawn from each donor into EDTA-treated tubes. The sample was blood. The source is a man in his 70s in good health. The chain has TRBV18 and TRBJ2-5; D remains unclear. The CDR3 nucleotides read TGTGCCAGCTCACAGGAGCAAGAGACCCAGTACTTC. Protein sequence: CASSQEQETQYF.